This T cell receptor beta chain comes out of a study of blood T cell repertoires in COVID-19. Study-level information: Samples of COVID-19 (acute and convalescent) were obtained from the United States, Italy and Spain. T cells, B-cell-depleted T cells, or PBMCs provided the cDNA or gDNA that served as material.

Authors' processing steps: Estimation of nucleated cell counts was performed using reference gene primer amplification. Sequenced by immunoSEQ multiplex PCR; TCRdb stores in-frame clones only, minus some. The D gene and trimming were derived from the DNA, and the V and J assignments and clone size from that table. The sample comprises 120,000 or so clones, 82% of which are singletons, and 4% to 5.5% rests with the top ten. The germline gives CDR1 SGHTA, CDR2 FQGNSA. The CDR3 runs 14 residues. With 6 bases removed from V and 6 bases from J, the gap between germline ends came to 14 bases. The chain recombines TRBV7-2 with TRBJ2-2, with unresolved D. Sample: peripheral blood. This sequence originates from a woman between 65 and 79 years old with acute or convalescent COVID-19. The CDR3 loop reads CASSRRPSAGELFF. Written as DNA, the CDR3 is TGTGCCAGCAGTAGGCGGCCTTCAGCCGGGGAGCTGTTTTTT.